The text below deals with one TCR beta chain. Its antigen is unknown. The sample's time point: blood at routine non-recurrence follow-up after resection. The CDR3 has 15 amino acids. Unmatched junction bases numbered 5, after V lost 5 bases and J lost 3 bases. Germline V gene data show CDR1 as SGHTA and CDR2 as FQGTGA. A unique molecular identifier was carried by every single TCR cDNA molecule. TCRdb re-analysed the 5' RACE reads in MiXCR, keeping a single row per CDR3 protein. In the table there are around 98,000 distinct CDR3 sequences, 15% to 20% of which are singletons. The sample originates from a study of spatial heterogeneity in lung cancer. The overall study: The donor group consisted of roughly 76 patients who had untreated, early-stage non-small cell lung cancer. Sequencing of follow-up PBMC samples took place when they were available, at a median of around 2 years after resection.

General observations from the study: Resection blood, more than follow-up blood, showed ubiquitous expanded tumor TCRs.

Sequenced material: PBMCs, taken at follow-up. The chain links TRBV7-3 to TRBJ2-3; 10 bases fit TRBD2. This clonotype originated in a male donor with early-stage non-small cell lung cancer. The CDR3 DNA reads as TGTGCCAGCAGCCTAGCGGGAGCGGGAACAGATACGCAGTATTTT. Protein sequence: CASSLAGAGTDTQYF.